The 32 T cell receptor beta chains reported below all come from one sample, sequenced in a study of T-cell reconstitution after alpha-beta-depleted transplantation in children. The TCRbeta library was prepared with unique molecular identifiers. TCRdb re-called the PCR reads through MiXCR, storing one row per CDR3 protein. Of about 610,000 distinct CDR3 sequences in the sample, roughly a tenth were seen once. The sequences come from PBMCs from the stem cell graft donor, collected from the stem cell graft. The receptors originated from a human donor who donated a stem cell graft to a child with acute myeloid leukemia.

This sequence joins TRBV9 and TRBJ2-3; perhaps TRBD1 as D (6 bases). The CDR3 runs to 15 residues. The V end was cut by 2 bases, the J end by 1 base, with 11 bases between. Germline CDR1 reads SGDLS; CDR2 reads YYNGEE. CDR3 in amino acids: CASSVQQGGTDTQYF. The CDR3 DNA reads TGTGCCAGCAGCGTTCAACAGGGCGGCACAGATACGCAGTATTTT. Combining the CDR3 with reference TRBV9 and TRBJ2-3 gives the whole variable domain DSGVTQTPKHLITATGQRVTLRCSPRSGDLSVYWYQQSLDQGLQFLIQYYNGEERAKGNILERFSAQQFPDLHSELNLSSLELGDSALYFCASSVQQGGTDTQYFGPGTRLTVL.

The V call is TRBV7-2, the J call TRBJ2-7; the match to TRBD2 covers 8 bases. From germline, CDR1 is SGHTA and CDR2 FQGNSA. Trimming at V came to 8 bases and at J to 3 bases, leaving 12 bases not matched to a gene. This CDR3 has 15 amino acids. The CDR3, as DNA: TGTGCCAGCTCGAGCGGGAGAGGGGAGGGCTACGAGCAGTACTTC. This gives the protein CASSSGRGEGYEQYF.

The DNA for the CDR3 is TGTGCCAGCAGTTACGTGAGCAATCAGCCCCAGCATTTT. Amino acids: CASSYVSNQPQHF. The chain couples TRBV6-2 or TRBV6-3 to TRBJ1-5; D uncertain. The V end was cut by 2 bases, the J end by 1 base, with 3 bases between. The CDR3 loop spans 13 amino acids. CDR1 is MNHEY, CDR2 SVGEGT, per germline.

This clonotype was observed at least ten times. This CDR3 reads CASREQGRKLETQYF. For the CDR3, the DNA is TGTGCCAGCAGAGAACAGGGGAGGAAGTTAGAGACCCAGTACTTC. The V and J genes are TRBV12-3 or TRBV12-4 and TRBJ2-5, with D possibly matching TRBD1 (7 bases). The V end lost 6 bases, the J end lost 4 bases, and 18 bases lay between the germline ends. This CDR3 spans 15 amino acids.

This clonotype was observed a handful of times. The J gene is TRBJ2-3, the V gene TRBV5-3, with D unresolved. TRBV5-3 is recorded as an ORF, its role being uncertain. The length of the CDR3 is 19 residues. The CDR3 region is CVDTTVSSQPDGRSDTQYF. As DNA, the CDR3 is TGTGTTGATACCACTGTCAGCAGCCAGCCGGACGGAAGATCAGATACGCAGTATTTT.

V gene TRBV13 combines with J gene TRBJ2-7; 11 bases match TRBD2. Germline V gene lookup returns CDR1 PRHDT and CDR2 FYEKMQ (reference sequence). The length of the CDR3 is 14 residues. Trimming removed 2 bases from V and 6 bases from J; junction bases left unmatched: 3. The DNA of the CDR3 is TGTGCCAGCAGCTTAATAGCGGGAGGGCGCGAGCAGTACTTC. It is translated as CASSLIAGGREQYF.

This clonotype was recorded a few times. J is TRBJ2-3 and V is TRBV20-1; D unclear. The CDR3 covers 9 residues. Looked up from germline, CDR1 is DFQATT and CDR2 is SNEGSKA (reference sequence). CDR3 in DNA: TGCAGAGTCGCAGATACGCAGTATTTT. It translates to CRVADTQYF.

Many counts were recorded for this clonotype. The chain employs TRBV7-6 and TRBJ2-1, with 9 nucleotides matching TRBD2. Looked up from germline, CDR1 is SGHVS and CDR2 is FNYEAQ. V lost 1 base to trimming and J lost 3 bases; unmatched junction nucleotides: 4. The CDR3 spans 16 residues. The CDR3 sequence is CASSLEAGGIYNEQFF. The CDR3 DNA sequence: TGTGCCAGCAGCTTAGAAGCGGGAGGAATCTACAATGAGCAGTTCTTC. Full variable domain (missing parts from reference TRBV7-6 and TRBJ2-1): GAGVSQSPRYKVTKRGQDVALRCDPISGHVSLYWYRQALGQGPEFLTYFNYEAQQDKSGLPNDRFSAERPEGSISTLTIQRTEQRDSAMYRCASSLEAGGIYNEQFFGPGTRLTVL.

This clonotype came up many times. J is TRBJ2-3 and V is TRBV7-2; D might be TRBD1 (5 bases). CDR3 length: 15 residues. The germline V and J ends were trimmed by 0 bases and 1 base, with 8 bases remaining between them. Germline V gene sequence: CDR1 SGHTA, CDR2 FQGNSA. The CDR3 DNA reads TGTGCCAGCAGCTTAGCGGCCAGGGGCACAGATACGCAGTATTTT. Residues: CASSLAARGTDTQYF.

This clonotype has only a few counts. The chain couples TRBV29-1 to TRBJ1-2; maybe TRBD1 (6 bases). V lost 6 bases to trimming and J lost 3 bases, with 17 bases between them. The CDR3 consists of 14 residues. Germline CDR1 reads SQVTM; CDR2 reads ANQGSEA. CDR3 nucleotide sequence: TGCAGCGTCCGAACGGGACAAGGGCACTATGGCTACACCTTC. Protein sequence: CSVRTGQGHYGYTF.

This clonotype was observed at least ten times. V is TRBV15 and J is TRBJ2-1; D uncertain. This CDR3 has 16 residues. V was cut by 3 bases and J by 1 base, with 13 bases left in between. From germline, CDR1 is LNHNV and CDR2 YYDKDF (reference sequence). CDR3 residues: CATSSSLGSSYNEQFF. The CDR3 DNA reads as TGTGCCACCAGCAGTTCCCTAGGCTCGTCCTACAATGAGCAGTTCTTC.

This chain joins TRBV6-5 and TRBJ1-6; a weak D match, TRBD1 (6 bases). CDR1 and CDR2 from the germline V gene are MNHEY and SVGAGI. The CDR3 sequence is 18 residues long. The V end lost 0 bases, the J end lost 1 base, and 13 bases lay between the germline ends. CDR3 sequence (DNA): TGTGCCAGCAGTTACTCAGTGCCGGGGGCGTCCTATAATTCACCCCTCCACTTT. Translating gives CASSYSVPGASYNSPLHF.

This chain joins TRBV7-2 and TRBJ1-4, with a weak D call TRBD1 (6 bases). This CDR3 region has 15 residues. V was cut by 5 bases and J by 8 bases, with 18 bases left in between. CDR1 is SGHTA, CDR2 FQGNSA, per germline. The CDR3 DNA is TGTGCCAGCAGCGACATACAGGGCCGCATGGAAAAACTGTTTTTT. Translating gives CASSDIQGRMEKLFF.

The table lists this clonotype with a few counts. The gene calls are TRBV5-5 and TRBJ2-3; D possibly corresponds to TRBD1 (6 bases). Trimming pared 3 bases from V and 2 bases from J, leaving 19 bases between. This CDR3 has 17 amino acids. Looked up from germline, CDR1 is SGHKS and CDR2 is YYEKEE (reference sequence). CDR3 sequence reads: CASSSEGRQAFTDTQYF. In nucleotides, the CDR3 is TGTGCCAGCAGCTCTGAGGGAAGACAGGCTTTCACAGATACGCAGTATTTT. The full variable domain, with the rest looked up from reference TRBV5-5 and TRBJ2-3, is DAGVTQSPTHLIKTRGQQVTLRCSPISGHKSVSWYQQVLGQGPQFIFQYYEKEERGRGNFPDRFSARQFPNYSSELNVNALLLGDSALYLCASSSEGRQAFTDTQYFGPGTRLTVL.

This clonotype was seen at least ten times. The gene calls are TRBV10-3 and TRBJ2-3; 11 positions agree with TRBD2. There are 17 residues in the CDR3. Germline loops: CDR1 ENHRY, CDR2 SYGVKD. V gave up 2 bases and J gave up 3 bases; unmatched junction bases: 7. CDR3 DNA: TGTGCCATCAGTGAGCCGCATAGCGGGAGGGCTACAGATACGCAGTATTTT. It is translated as CAISEPHSGRATDTQYF.

This clonotype has only a few counts. V usage is TRBV5-1 and J usage is TRBJ2-2; a possible D gene is TRBD2 (6 bases). The CDR3 totals 15 residues. The V and J ends lost 4 bases and 1 base respectively, with 11 bases between them. The germline gives CDR1 SGHRS, CDR2 YFSETQ. Here the CDR3 reads CASSPEGGNTGELFF. The CDR3 DNA is TGCGCCAGCAGCCCGGAGGGCGGGAACACCGGGGAGCTGTTTTTT.

Comment on this clonotype: This CDR3 is missing its conserved last phenylalanine or tryptophan, likely due to a read error. This sequence joins TRBV6-5 and TRBJ1-1; D ambiguous. Germline V gene sequence: CDR1 MNHEY, CDR2 SVGAGI. Trimming took 10 bases from V and 2 from J, leaving 8 bases between them. This CDR3 contains 11 residues. Written as DNA, the CDR3 is TGTGCCACTCGGGCTAACACTGAAGCTTTCTGT. The encoded protein is CATRANTEAFC.

This chain joins TRBV4-3 and TRBJ2-3, with TRBD2 identical over 10 bases. This CDR3 has 18 residues. Germline V gives CDR1 LGHNA, CDR2 YSLEER. V was clipped by 0 bases and J by 4 bases; unmatched bases: 10. The CDR3 DNA sequence: TGCGCCAGCAGCCAAGATTTTCCTAGCGGGAGCATCCCAGATACGCAGTATTTT. Translated: CASSQDFPSGSIPDTQYF.

This clonotype was picked up a small number of times. The rearrangement joins TRBV6-1 to TRBJ1-2; 7 bases map to TRBD1. The CDR3 is made up of 16 amino acids. The germline V gene has CDR1 MNHNS and CDR2 SASEGT. Trimming took 5 bases from V and 2 from J; bases not matched to a gene: 11. CDR3 loop: CASSLSPGQLNYGYTF. As DNA, the CDR3 is TGTGCCAGCAGTCTGTCCCCGGGACAGCTAAACTATGGCTACACCTTC.

The chain uses TRBV5-1 and TRBJ2-1; TRBD2 matches 8 bases. This CDR3 has 15 residues. Germline V CDR1 and CDR2: SGHRS, YFSETQ. Trimming removed 1 base from V and 7 bases from J; junction bases left unmatched: 7. Here the CDR3 reads CASSLIAGRGNEQFF. The CDR3 bases are TGCGCCAGCAGCTTGATAGCGGGGAGGGGAAATGAGCAGTTCTTC.

The rearrangement joins TRBV5-6 to TRBJ2-5; D gene uncertain. Germline V CDR1 and CDR2: SGHDT, YYEEEE. V dropped 3 bases and J dropped 7 bases, with 13 bases sitting between them. This CDR3 has 13 residues. This chain's CDR3 is CASSSSRLGTQYF. The CDR3 DNA reads TGTGCCAGCAGCTCCAGTAGGTTGGGGACCCAGTACTTC.

The sample holds a few counts of this clonotype. This chain connects TRBV6-1 to TRBJ2-3; 7 bases are a match to TRBD1. The CDR3 runs to 14 residues. V shed 4 bases, J shed 4 bases, and the junction held 5 bases outside the gene matches. Per the germline V gene, CDR1 is MNHNS and CDR2 is SASEGT. The CDR3 region has the DNA TGTGCCAGCAGTGGGGTAGGGGGCGCAGATACGCAGTATTTT. Amino acid sequence: CASSGVGGADTQYF.

This clonotype came up many times. The chain carries TRBV3-1 and TRBJ2-1, with D possibly TRBD2 on 5 matching bases. This CDR3 has 16 residues. The germline V gene encodes CDR1 LGHDT and CDR2 YNNKEL (reference sequence). V gave up 1 base and J gave up 2 bases, with 12 bases separating them. Here the CDR3 reads CASSQAESGPYNEQFF. CDR3 coding DNA: TGTGCCAGCAGCCAAGCAGAGAGCGGCCCCTACAATGAGCAGTTCTTC.

This clonotype was recorded at least ten times. The chain joins TRBV20-1 to TRBJ2-2, with D uncertain. Trimming pared 6 bases from V and 0 bases from J, leaving 5 bases between. The CDR3 is 12 residues long. The germline V gene encodes CDR1 DFQATT and CDR2 SNEGSKA (reference sequence). The CDR3 coding sequence is TGCAGTGCCCGTACGAACACCGGGGAGCTGTTTTTT. It codes for CSARTNTGELFF.

As concerns this clonotype: It may be a read error: a sequence one base away is much more abundant. The chain links TRBV4-2 to TRBJ2-1, with 10 bases identical to TRBD2. This CDR3 region has 15 residues. Germline lookup yields CDR1 LGHNA and CDR2 YNFKEQ. CDR3 nucleotide sequence: TGTGCCAGCAGCTCCCGGACTAGCGGATCCAATGGGCAGTTCTTC. Translation: CASSSRTSGSNGQFF.

A remark on this clonotype: A much more abundant neighbour one base away suggests this may be a read error. A read error is likely, as this CDR3 ends without the conserved phenylalanine or tryptophan. This sequence joins TRBV29-1 and TRBJ2-2; possibly TRBD2 for D (6 bases). Germline CDR1 reads SQVTM; CDR2 reads ANQGSEA. V was cut by 0 bases and J by 6 bases, with 20 bases left in between. The CDR3 sequence is 17 residues long. The CDR3 bases are TGCAGCGTTGAAGATCGGGGCGGGACTCCGGGATCCGGGGAGCTGTTTTTA. This sequence encodes CSVEDRGGTPGSGELFL.

This chain connects TRBV20-1 to TRBJ2-5; 7 nucleotides agree with TRBD2. The V gene's germline CDR1 is DFQATT and CDR2 SNEGSKA (reference sequence). V was clipped by 6 bases and J by 1 base; unmatched bases: 5. The CDR3 is made up of 13 amino acids. CDR3 residues: CSATGTIQETQYF. As DNA, the CDR3 is TGCAGTGCCACCGGGACTATCCAAGAGACCCAGTACTTC.

This clonotype was detected many times. The chain combines TRBV5-1 with TRBJ2-7, with unresolved D. This CDR3 spans 14 amino acids. The V end was cut by 1 base, the J end by 1 base, with 9 bases between. From germline, CDR1 is SGHRS and CDR2 YFSETQ. Here the CDR3 reads CASSLKGPSYEQYF. The CDR3 DNA sequence: TGCGCCAGCAGCTTGAAAGGGCCTTCCTACGAGCAGTACTTC.

The chain uses TRBV6-5 and TRBJ1-5; 9 nucleotides align to TRBD1. V shed 5 bases, J shed 6 bases, and the junction held 8 bases outside the gene matches. From germline, CDR1 is MNHEY and CDR2 SVGAGI. The CDR3 runs to 15 residues. CDR3 region: CASSPPGQGGQPQHF. For the CDR3, the DNA is TGTGCCAGCAGTCCGCCGGGACAGGGAGGTCAGCCCCAGCATTTT.

This chain connects TRBV18 to TRBJ2-5; D is undetermined. This CDR3 has 12 residues. The V gene lost 6 bases and the J gene lost 2 bases, with 7 bases spanning the gap. Germline assignment: CDR1 KGHSH and CDR2 LQKENI. The CDR3 nucleotides read TGTGCCAGCTCGAAATCTCAAGAGACCCAGTACTTC. It is translated as CASSKSQETQYF.

V is TRBV28 and J is TRBJ2-5, with D tentatively TRBD1 (6 bases). The CDR3 consists of 15 residues. The germline V and J ends were trimmed by 4 bases and 5 bases, with 17 bases remaining between them. Germline V gene lookup returns CDR1 MDHEN and CDR2 SYDVKM. The CDR3 sequence is CASSSIRDTGETQYF. The DNA for the CDR3 is TGTGCCAGCAGTTCGATCCGGGACACCGGGGAGACCCAGTACTTC.

This clonotype turned up a few times. The chain has TRBV20-1 and TRBJ2-7; D gene uncertain. The CDR3 covers 11 residues. V was pared by 4 bases and J by 7 bases, with 11 bases between. CDR1 and CDR2 (germline): DFQATT, SNEGSKA (reference sequence). CDR3: CSAILEGEQYF. The CDR3 coding sequence is TGCAGTGCTATTTTGGAAGGGGAGCAGTACTTC.